This TCR beta chain was captured in a study of response to subunit inactivated influenza vaccine. Findings and caveats of the study: The study's authors posited that every seasonal influenza vaccination enlists few new T cells.

This clonotype was seen more than once but under ten times. No antigen is known for it. This CDR3 contains 14 residues. The germline V gene has CDR1 SQVTM and CDR2 ANQGSEA. The V gene lost 6 bases and the J gene lost 7 bases, with 18 bases spanning the gap. TCRdb independently ran MiXCR on the RT-PCR reads; one entry per CDR3 protein. The table records approximately 570,000 distinct CDR3 sequences, less than 8% of them present only once. The origin of this receptor is a man aged 50 to 75 who received an inactivated influenza vaccine. This sequence joins TRBV29-1 and TRBJ2-2; tentatively, D is TRBD2 (6 bases). The source material was PBMCs from blood, sampled 23 months after vaccination. The CDR3 protein is CSVGKGFGGGELFF. The CDR3 coding sequence is TGCAGCGTCGGAAAGGGGTTCGGGGGCGGGGAGCTGTTTTTT.